A single sample is the source of the 26 T cell receptor beta chains below, sequenced in a study of Ad26.COV2.S vaccination and SARS-CoV-2 variants. Documented treatment: roughly 19 received Ad26.COV2.S at low or high dose, single or two shots; 5 received placebo; per-sample allocation not given. The samples were gathered on day 63 after the first injection of vaccine or placebo. Clones were sequenced by immunoSEQ multiplex PCR, and TCRdb holds only the in-frame ones, with some missing. The data show about 480,000 clones, about 83% seen once. Material: peripheral blood, obtained in a trial of Ad26.COV2.S vaccine versus placebo. These receptors were obtained from a person aged 18-65 years who received the Ad26.COV2.S COVID-19 vaccine or a placebo.

The chain couples TRBV9 to TRBJ2-1; 8 nucleotides agree with TRBD2. The CDR3 contains 13 residues. Germline CDR1 is SGDLS and CDR2 is YYNGEE. V trimming: 3 bases; J trimming: 15 bases; junction bases outside the gene matches: 11. The CDR3 region has the DNA TGTGCCAGCAGCGGGAGTACTAGCGGAGAGTTGTTCTTC. It encodes CASSGSTSGELFF.

The chain uses TRBV6-5 and TRBJ1-3; tentatively, D is TRBD1 (6 bases). The CDR3 is 13 amino acids. Trimming pared 5 bases from V and 4 bases from J, leaving 9 bases between. Germline V gene data show CDR1 as MNHEY and CDR2 as SVGAGI. For the CDR3, the DNA is TGTGCCAGCAGTCAGGGGTCCGGAAACACCATATATTTT. Translation: CASSQGSGNTIYF.

This clone was observed a single time. The chain uses TRBV19 and TRBJ1-2; D not certain. V dropped 2 bases and J dropped 8 bases, with 9 bases sitting between them. From germline, CDR1 is LNHDA and CDR2 SQIVND (reference sequence). The CDR3 has 12 amino acids. The CDR3 DNA reads TGTGCCAGTAGTATAAGTAAGAAGGGCTACACCTTC. It translates to CASSISKKGYTF.

The chain combines TRBV3-1 (or the pseudogene TRBV3-2) with TRBJ2-4; TRBD2 matches at 7 bases. Trimming removed 1 base from V and 5 bases from J; junction bases left unmatched: 5. The germline CDR1 and CDR2 sequences are LGHDT and YNNKEL (reference sequence). The CDR3 sequence is 15 residues long. The CDR3, as DNA: TGTGCCAGCAGCCAAGTGTCAGGGAGGGAAAACATTCAGTACTTC. It codes for CASSQVSGRENIQYF.

Only a few counts were recorded for this clone. The J gene is TRBJ2-2, the V gene TRBV5-5, with D unclear. The CDR3 totals 14 residues. Trimming cost V 4 bases and J 4 bases, with 11 bases left between them. Per germline, CDR1 SGHKS and CDR2 YYEKEE (reference sequence). The CDR3 DNA follows: TGTGCCAGCAGCCGTCTTGCCCCCACCGGGGAGCTGTTTTTT. Translating it yields CASSRLAPTGELFF.

Remarks on this clone: The same CDR3 is also encoded by other DNA sequences in this sample. The chain joins TRBV28 to TRBJ1-4, with 9 bases matching TRBD1. The CDR3 sequence is 14 residues long. Germline lookup yields CDR1 MDHEN and CDR2 SYDVKM. The V gene end was trimmed by 6 bases and the J gene end by 8 bases; junction bases not matched to a gene: 7. CDR3 nucleotide sequence: TGTGCCAGCAGCACGGACAGGGGAAGGGAAAAACTGTTTTTT. Translation: CASSTDRGREKLFF.

The rearrangement links TRBV29-1 to TRBJ2-7; a possible D gene is TRBD2 (5 bases). CDR1 and CDR2 from the germline V gene are SQVTM and ANQGSEA. V gave up 3 bases and J gave up 2 bases, with 8 bases separating them. This CDR3 is built from 12 residues. The CDR3, as DNA: TGCAGCGTTGAGCTCGGGGCCTACGAGCAGTACTTC. Protein product: CSVELGAYEQYF.

V gene TRBV3-1 (or the pseudogene TRBV3-2) combines with J gene TRBJ1-3; a weak D match, TRBD1 (5 bases). The germline CDR1 and CDR2 sequences are LGHDT and YNNKEL (reference sequence). CDR3 size: 17 residues. Trimming shortened V by 8 bases and J by 0 bases, and 20 bases separated the two germline ends. CDR3 DNA sequence: TGTGCCAGCCCCCAATGGGAGGGGTACCGCTCTGGAAACACCATATATTTT. Its translation: CASPQWEGYRSGNTIYF.

This chain links TRBV2 with TRBJ2-7; D unresolved. Trimming removed 6 bases from V and 0 bases from J, with 12 bases in between. Germline CDR1 is SNHLY and CDR2 is FYNNEI. This CDR3 has 14 residues. DNA for the CDR3: TGTGCCAGCAGCGCAGAAGCCGGCTCCTACGAGCAGTACTTC. It specifies CASSAEAGSYEQYF.

This clone has a single count. The chain carries TRBV27 and TRBJ2-3, with D unresolved. The length of the CDR3 is 14 residues. V was shortened by 1 base and J by 2 bases, with 7 bases between the two germline ends. Germline V gene sequence: CDR1 MNHEY, CDR2 SMNVEV (reference sequence). DNA of the CDR3: TGTGCCAGCAGTTTATGGAGTCCCACAGATACGCAGTATTTT. Its protein product is CASSLWSPTDTQYF.

The chain recombines TRBV5-4 with TRBJ2-3; D may correspond to TRBD1 or TRBD2 (5 bases each). The length of the CDR3 is 15 residues. Germline values: CDR1 SGHNT, CDR2 YYREEE (reference sequence). V was cut by 0 bases and J by 2 bases, with 10 bases left in between. The CDR3 loop is CASSLAPGPTDTQYF. As DNA, the CDR3 is TGTGCCAGCAGCTTGGCGCCGGGACCCACAGATACGCAGTATTTT.

This clone showed up just a few times. The chain is built from TRBV18 and TRBJ1-3; D gene ambiguous. CDR3 length equals 15 residues. Per germline, CDR1 KGHSH and CDR2 LQKENI. Trimming cost V 3 bases and J 2 bases, with 11 bases left between them. This CDR3 is CASSPVSGPGNTIYF. In DNA form, the CDR3 reads TGTGCCAGCTCACCGGTTTCTGGACCTGGAAACACCATATATTTT.

The V and J genes are TRBV6-6 and TRBJ2-7; 10 positions match TRBD2. Germline-derived CDR1 and CDR2 are MNHNY and SVGAGI (reference sequence). CDR3 size: 16 residues. The trim removed 4 bases at V and 2 bases at J, leaving 8 bases unmatched. The CDR3 is CASSSELAGLTYEQYF. CDR3 DNA sequence: TGTGCCAGCAGTTCCGAACTAGCGGGGCTGACCTACGAGCAGTACTTC.

This clone appeared a few times. V usage is TRBV2 and J usage is TRBJ2-5; TRBD1 matches at 7 bases. V was clipped by 5 bases and J by 1 base; unmatched bases: 4. This CDR3 is built from 14 residues. Germline-derived CDR1 and CDR2 are SNHLY and FYNNEI. CDR3 nucleotide sequence: TGTGCCAGCAGTAGAGACAGGGCCCAAGAGACCCAGTACTTC. Encoded protein: CASSRDRAQETQYF.

This chain joins TRBV12-3 or TRBV12-4 and TRBJ1-6; no clear D gene. V was clipped by 4 bases and J by 14 bases, with 9 bases between them. The CDR3 is 11 residues long. CDR3 nucleotide sequence: TGTGCCAGCAGTTCTGGGCCTTCCCTCCACTTT. Its protein is CASSSGPSLHF.

With regard to this clone: This specimen includes other DNA sequences encoding the same CDR3. J is TRBJ2-5 and V is TRBV7-2, with D uncertain. Trimming removed 5 bases from V and 2 bases from J, with 9 bases in between. The CDR3 covers 13 residues. The germline V gene encodes CDR1 SGHTA and CDR2 FQGNSA. In DNA form, the CDR3 reads TGTGCCAGCAGCCCAGCCCGTCAAGAGACCCAGTACTTC. The encoded protein is CASSPARQETQYF.

The V and J genes are TRBV11-2 and TRBJ1-1; D remains unclear. Germline CDR1 reads SGHAT; CDR2 reads FQNNGV. The CDR3 is made up of 13 amino acids. Trimming stripped 5 bases from V and 1 base from J, with 8 bases between. CDR3: CASSIGWNTEAFF. The CDR3 DNA is TGTGCCAGCAGCATCGGCTGGAACACTGAAGCTTTCTTT.

V gene TRBV6-1 combines with J gene TRBJ2-3; 9 bases match TRBD2. Trimming cost V 3 bases and J 3 bases; bases outside gene matches: 7. Per the germline V gene, CDR1 is MNHNS and CDR2 is SASEGT. This CDR3 is 16 amino acids long. CDR3 in DNA: TGTGCCAGCAGTGAGATTAGCGGGAGCGGTACAGATACGCAGTATTTT. Protein sequence: CASSEISGSGTDTQYF.

The chain has TRBV3-1 (or the pseudogene TRBV3-2) and TRBJ2-5; D remains ambiguous. CDR3 size: 15 residues. Germline V CDR1 and CDR2: LGHDT, YNNKEL (reference sequence). Trimming shortened V by 4 bases and J by 7 bases, and 19 bases separated the two germline ends. In DNA, the CDR3 is TGTGCCAGCAGCCGATTGAGGACCCAGGAAGGGACCCAGTACTTC. Its protein is CASSRLRTQEGTQYF.

The chain employs TRBV4-1 and TRBJ2-5; D assignment may be TRBD1 or TRBD2 (5 bases each). The V gene lost 0 bases and the J gene lost 6 bases, with 14 bases spanning the gap. Germline loops: CDR1 MGHRA, CDR2 YSYEKL. This CDR3 spans 15 amino acids. The CDR3: CASSQEGSREKTQYF. CDR3 nucleotides: TGCGCCAGCAGCCAAGAAGGGAGCAGGGAAAAGACCCAGTACTTC.

The chain is built from TRBV6-6 and TRBJ2-1; D is unresolved. The CDR3 length is 10 residues. CDR1 and CDR2 from the germline V gene are MNHNY and SVGAGI (reference sequence). V lost 6 bases, J lost 5 bases, and 2 bases lay in between. The CDR3 DNA reads TGTGCCAGCAGCCACAATGAGCAGTTCTTC. The encoded protein is CASSHNEQFF.

As for this clone: The same CDR3 is also encoded by other DNA sequences in this sample. This rearrangement joins TRBV6-5 to TRBJ2-1; tentatively, D is TRBD1 or TRBD2 (5 bases each). Germline values: CDR1 MNHEY, CDR2 SVGAGI. CDR3 length equals 12 residues. Trimming took off 0 bases at V and 9 bases at J, with 6 bases between the two ends. CDR3 region: CASSYSRGEQFF. CDR3 nucleotides: TGTGCCAGCAGTTACTCGAGGGGTGAGCAGTTCTTC.

This clone was seen a handful of times. The chain combines TRBV18 with TRBJ2-1, with TRBD2 matching 8 bases. The trim removed 6 bases at V and 10 bases at J, leaving 8 bases unmatched. The germline V gene has CDR1 KGHSH and CDR2 LQKENI. The CDR3 extends over 13 amino acids. This chain's CDR3 is CASSTAGDKEQFF. CDR3 in DNA: TGTGCCAGCTCTACAGCGGGAGATAAAGAGCAGTTCTTC. Using reference TRBV18 and TRBJ2-1 for the parts outside the CDR3, the full variable domain is NAGVMQNPRHLVRRRGQEARLRCSPMKGHSHVYWYRQLPEEGLKFMVYLQKENIIDESGMPKERFSAEFPKEGPSILRIQQVVRGDSAAYFCASSTAGDKEQFFGPGTRLTVL.

The gene calls are TRBV30 and TRBJ1-4; tentatively, D is TRBD1 (6 bases). Trimming took 4 bases from V and 8 from J, leaving 14 bases between them. Germline V gene sequence: CDR1 GTSNPN, CDR2 SVGIG (reference sequence). The CDR3 totals 13 residues. The CDR3 nucleotides read TGTGCCTGGAAACAGGGAACGGGGGAAAAACTGTTTTTT. This encodes CAWKQGTGEKLFF.

The V gene is TRBV6-2 or TRBV6-3, the J gene TRBJ1-1, with D tentatively TRBD1 (6 bases). V was clipped by 2 bases and J by 1 base, with 14 bases between them. The CDR3 extends over 16 amino acids. CDR1 is MNHEY, CDR2 SVGEGT, per germline. The CDR3 is CASSYPLTGGNTEAFF. The CDR3, as DNA: TGTGCCAGCAGTTACCCGTTGACAGGAGGGAACACTGAAGCTTTCTTT.

The chain employs TRBV28 and TRBJ2-1; D not certain. This CDR3 comprises 13 residues. The V gene's germline CDR1 is MDHEN and CDR2 SYDVKM. The V end was cut by 5 bases, the J end by 3 bases, with 8 bases between. The CDR3 reads CASSQHNYNEQFF. The CDR3 DNA sequence: TGTGCCAGCAGTCAACATAACTACAATGAGCAGTTCTTC. Using reference TRBV28 and TRBJ2-1 for the parts outside the CDR3, the full variable domain is DVKVTQSSRYLVKRTGEKVFLECVQDMDHENMFWYRQDPGLGLRLIYFSYDVKMKEKGDIPEGYSVSREKKERFSLILESASTNQTSMYLCASSQHNYNEQFFGPGTRLTVL.